The text below deals with one T cell receptor beta chain. Its specificity is not known. This specimen belongs to a study of OX40 agonist ivuxolimab in advanced cancers. Whole-study context: Subjects had a mean age of 60 years, with a range of about 23 to 85; approximately 83% were male. Findings and limits, study-wide: At 0.1 to 3.0 mg/kg and by week 6, CD4+ and CD8+ T cells in the blood had expanded clonally.

Sequencing used immunoSEQ multiplex PCR; TCRdb keeps in-frame clones, though not all of them. The sample gives roughly 21,000 clones, around 87% of which show up once; about a sixth is in the top ten. Trimming shortened V by 4 bases and J by 7 bases, and 19 bases separated the two germline ends. The CDR3 is made up of 15 amino acids. Per germline, CDR1 LGHNA and CDR2 YSLEER. Baseline, cycle 4 day 1, and cycle 7 day 1 were the blood sampling points. This TCR derives from an adult with an advanced solid tumor such as melanoma, head and neck, liver or kidney cancer. Sequencing used CD4+ or CD8+ T cells sorted from blood, obtained in a trial of the OX40 agonist ivuxolimab. The rearrangement uses TRBV4-3 and TRBJ1-2; unclear D gene. The CDR3 region has the DNA TGCGCCAGCAGCCGCCTCTTATCAGTTGGGGTTGGCTACACCTTC. It translates to CASSRLLSVGVGYTF.